This T cell receptor beta chain was found in a study of T cell changes during pregnancy in multiple sclerosis. TCRdb's copy holds only in-frame clones and misses some; the assay was immunoSEQ multiplex PCR. The sample consists of tens of thousands of clones, roughly 92% of them appearing once. CDR1 is MNHEY and CDR2 is SMNVEV in the germline V gene (reference sequence). The CDR3 has 18 residues. Trimming took 5 bases from V and 2 from J; bases not matched to a gene: 10. This TCR derives from a female donor with multiple sclerosis, enrolled in a pregnancy study. Source: CD4+ T cells from peripheral blood mononuclear cells, taken in the first trimester of pregnancy. The gene calls are TRBV27 and TRBJ2-7; 15 bases are a match to TRBD2. The CDR3 DNA sequence: TGTGCCAGCAGTCTATTCGGGACTAGCGGGAGGAGGGCCTACGAGCAGTACTTC. Protein sequence: CASSLFGTSGRRAYEQYF.